This TCR beta chain was identified in a study of cytomegalovirus exposure and HLA in healthy donors (dated by TCRdb to about 2017). The study in broad terms: An earlier analysis of 587 of the donors reported more than 250 Gb of sequence data and some 120 million unique TCR beta sequences from about 179 million T cells. Among the approximately 420 genotyped donors, approximately 77% belonged to the genetic ancestry cluster associated with self-reported Caucasian donors. In a later analysis, previously published TCR beta repertoires from some 640 donors were re-analyzed and high-resolution HLA genotyping was added so that TCR occurrence patterns could be studied. An early release covering roughly 640 HLA-typed donors comprised about 320 gigabases of sequencing data and some 79 million unique TCR sequences. Typing coverage differed by locus: A, B, C, DRB1 and DQB1 were typed in roughly 620-630 donors, DQA1 in 500 to 550, DPA1 in over 600, and DPB1 in roughly 450. Donor age, sex, ethnicity and CMV serostatus were compiled alongside the repertoire data. The study used immunosequencing to profile the T cell repertoires of several hundred subjects and linked those repertoires to cytomegalovirus serostatus. The study aimed to test whether signatures of past pathogen exposure could be identified by cataloging public T cell receptors. Rather than drawing on any new phenotypic data, the later analysis identified candidate immune exposures from TCR beta sequences and the way those sequences occurred across donors. Across around 400 genotyped donors of the cohort, an average of roughly 250,000 unique TCR beta nucleotide sequences per donor were sequenced, and about a sixth of those sequences were non-productive. Genome-wide SNP genotypes for about 55% of the roughly 670 donors were used in a later genetic analysis, which treated that subset as a discovery cohort. Both class I and class II loci were covered by HLA typing, at four-digit resolution. Five DR-DQ haplotypes were handled as single units for association and clustering, since linkage in the cohort was strong. To decide whether each TCR beta V gene segment behaved as functional or pseudogenic, an earlier analysis of some 540 of the donors relied on high-throughput TCR beta sequencing. Every repertoire in the discovery cohort had been generated on one and the same sequencing platform. To predict cytomegalovirus infection status, the study combined high-throughput TCR immunosequencing, statistical association of individual TCRs with disease status, and machine learning. Along with the approximately 650-subject first cohort, a separate validation cohort of 120 different subjects was used.

The research as a whole found: A later analysis found that TCR association rates varied across HLA loci, with DRB1 alleles showing the most associated TCRs and HLA-C alleles the fewest. Assigning TCR associations to individual alleles was difficult when HLA alleles, especially DR and DQ, strongly co-occurred. The authors suggested that the approach could potentially be extended to other disease states and immunological phenotypes. Roughly uniform sequencing depth across donors was assumed in presence/absence analyses, although this assumption may not hold. While some public TCRs were present in many individuals, most TCR sequences turned up only very rarely across donors. Because HLA typing was unavailable for some donors at each locus, only the typed subset was used in association tests. In a later analysis, several top co-occurrence clusters were reported to appear linked to parvovirus B19, influenza, CMV and Epstein-Barr virus. An earlier analysis of several hundred of the donors showed that most TCR beta V segments appeared in productive rearrangements either about 87% or about 30% of the time, which broadly matched IMGT annotations. A further reported finding was that TCR beta sequences accurately predicted the HLA-A and HLA-B alleles for most subjects in the first cohort. Most CMV-associated TCR beta chains appeared to be HLA-restricted in a later analysis, and the HLA associations seemed to be driven largely by CMV exposure. In the study, some 180 TCR beta chains were listed as associated with cytomegalovirus. At a false discovery rate of 0.05, a later analysis linked 15,000 to 20,000 TCR beta sequences to specific HLA alleles. In vitro tests confirmed that a few of the cytomegalovirus-associated TCR beta chains recognize cytomegalovirus antigens. Because counts were too low, more than 15 rarely observed V segments, including chromosome 9 orphons, were left out of the earlier analysis of 500 to 750 of the donors. Because the 87-base-pair reads could not distinguish some IMGT-functional V segments, including TRBV6-2 and TRBV6-3, those segments were excluded. A cluster of highly shared sequence variants was judged likely to be a technical artifact of the sequencing pipeline. A later genetic analysis reported fewer N-insertions in productive TCRs among donors in an Asian-associated ancestry cluster than the roughly 720-donor mean. V-gene and J-gene trimming of TCR beta chains was associated with a missense DCLRE1C variant in a later genetic analysis, and the association was replicated in an independent cohort. Immune exposure information for the cohort was limited to CMV serostatus. Only TCR beta chains were sequenced in this cohort, and the absence of alpha or paired-chain data limited detectable features. A later analysis found that HLA-associated TCR beta chains were more clonally expanded and had lower generation probabilities than equally common non-associated chains. The classifier was reported to diagnose cytomegalovirus status with high specificity and sensitivity in both the original cohort and the validation cohort. Correlated functional status among segregating V segments might reflect linkage disequilibrium, but an unknown experimental factor could not be ruled out.

The cohort comprised around 690 healthy bone marrow donors. All cohort members were sampled while nominally healthy, although unrecorded immune exposures were likely present. The donor tested CMV seronegative, placing the donor among the 350 or so seronegative members of the cohort. A peripheral blood sample was provided by each donor, and peripheral blood mononuclear cells were used for TCR beta sequencing. Genomic DNA was extracted from the blood cell samples with the Qiagen DNeasy Blood Extraction Kit. CDR1 and CDR2, looked up from the germline V gene, are SGDLS and YYNGEE. Deletion took 0 bases off V and 2 bases off J, with a span of 6 bases between the germline ends. The CDR3 sequence holds 14 residues, the cysteine and phenylalanine included. Only the CDR3 portion is preserved as DNA: 42 bases, with reading frame beginning at the first base. Concerning this clone: Its specific antigen is unknown. It has no much larger one-base neighbor in the sample; base qualities were not kept.

The library was prepared using the immunoSEQ multiplex PCR assay. The multiplex PCR relied on a mix of 60 forward primers for TCR Vbeta segments and 13 reverse primers for TCR Jbeta segments. A multiplex PCR assay on genomic DNA amplified the CDR3 region of rearranged TCR beta genes. The amplified TCR beta libraries were sequenced on the Illumina HiSeq System as 87-base-pair reads. Under the source paper's analysis protocol: Across the 640 or so repertoires, a later analysis counted roughly 77 million unique TCR beta chains, 8.5 million to 12 million of which were shared by at least two donors. Raw reads were error-corrected and collapsed into unique sequences with a nearest-neighbor algorithm that merged closely related sequences to remove PCR and sequencing errors. Alignment of CDR3 sequences to IMGT reference sequences was used to assign V, D and J gene segments. For a sequence to be retained, at least a six-nucleotide match to both a V gene segment and a J gene segment was required. Rearrangements were classified as productive when the CDR3 lacked stop codons and remained in frame with V and J, and all other rearrangements were classified as non-productive. CDR3 was defined by IMGT convention, running from the second conserved V-encoded cysteine to the conserved J-encoded phenylalanine. Sequences without an unambiguous match to a single V gene segment were excluded from the earlier analysis of about 630 of the donors. In an earlier analysis of approximately 590 of the donors, a V segment was called functional when productive rearrangements were above 56.7%, and segregating when the standard deviation between donors exceeded 5%. A statistical classification framework was built to diagnose cytomegalovirus status from the catalog of TCR beta chain sequences. V and J gene assignment, in a later analysis, came from comparing TCR nucleotide sequences with IMGT/GENE-DB human TR gene sequences. In a later analysis, CDR3 sequences and most-parsimonious VDJ recombination scenarios were assigned using the TCRdist pipeline. In a later analysis, every TCR beta chain was defined by the combination of its CDR3 amino acid sequence and its V-gene family, and reads without a unique V-gene family were dropped. To address suspected cross-contamination and a sequencing artifact, a later analysis removed approximately 600 highly shared, low-generation-probability nucleotide sequences. A later analysis calculated a clonal expansion index for each public chain from normalized within-repertoire ranks of inferred template counts. In a later analysis, generation probabilities were computed with a VDJ recombination model fitted to out-of-frame rearrangements, and the resulting probabilities were checked against IGoR. In a later analysis, TCR-TCR, TCR-HLA and TCR-CMV co-occurrence was scored with hypergeometric tests, and a repertoire-size bias correction was applied to TCR pairs. To estimate false discovery rates, a later analysis permuted the HLA or CMV assignments 20 times. In a later analysis, co-occurring TCRs were grouped using DBSCAN, and TCRdist sequence similarity was added for clustering within HLA-allele-positive subsets. Repertoires with fewer than 30,000 or more than 120,000 public chains were left out of co-occurrence clustering, as were about 5 repertoires with anomalous nucleotide sharing. Not all clones reach the TCRdb copy of this immuneACCESS table, which keeps in-frame sequences only. Checked studies attribute under half of the gap to unresolved V genes and leave the rest unexplained. D and trimming come from the DNA, and the V and J calls and clone size come from that table. The sample table holds about 140,000 clones, of which around 80% were seen once. The leading ten clones occupy about 2.2% of the sample.

Input material: PBMCs. The source of this sequence is a man aged 25-40 years in good health and CMV-seronegative. The rearranged chain carries TRBV9 and TRBJ1-5, with no confident D gene call. CDR3 loop: CASSVAGGNQPQHF. The nucleotide sequence reads TGTGCCAGCAGCGTAGCGGGAGGCAATCAGCCCCAGCATTTT.